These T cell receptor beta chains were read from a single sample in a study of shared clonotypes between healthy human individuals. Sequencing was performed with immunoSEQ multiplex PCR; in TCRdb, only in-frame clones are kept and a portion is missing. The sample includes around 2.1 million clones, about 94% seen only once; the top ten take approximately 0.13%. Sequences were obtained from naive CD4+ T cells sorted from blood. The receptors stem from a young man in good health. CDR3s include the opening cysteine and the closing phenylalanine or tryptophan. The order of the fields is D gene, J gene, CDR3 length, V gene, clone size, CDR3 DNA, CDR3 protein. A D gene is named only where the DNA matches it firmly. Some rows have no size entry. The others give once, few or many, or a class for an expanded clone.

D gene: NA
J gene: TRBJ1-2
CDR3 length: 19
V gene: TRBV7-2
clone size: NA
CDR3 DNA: TGTGCCAGCAGCTCCTATGCCGGGACCCAGAGCAGGACTAACTATGGCTACACCTTC
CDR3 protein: CASSSYAGTQSRTNYGYTF

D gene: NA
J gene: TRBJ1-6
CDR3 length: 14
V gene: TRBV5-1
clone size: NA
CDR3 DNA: TGCGCCAGCAGCTCGAGTTACTCCGATTCACCCCTCCACTTT
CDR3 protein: CASSSSYSDSPLHF

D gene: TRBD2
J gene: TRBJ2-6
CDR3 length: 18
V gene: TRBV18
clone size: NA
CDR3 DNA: TGTGCCAGCTCACCACCGACTAGCGGGATTCCTGGGGCCAACGTCCTGACTTTC
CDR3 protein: CASSPPTSGIPGANVLTF

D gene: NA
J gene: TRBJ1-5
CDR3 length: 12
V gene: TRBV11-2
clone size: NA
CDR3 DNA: TGTGCCAGCAGCTTAGGGCTTGGGCCCCAGCATTTT
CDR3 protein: CASSLGLGPQHF

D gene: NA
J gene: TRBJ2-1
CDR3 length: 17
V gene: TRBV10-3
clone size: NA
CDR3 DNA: TGTGCCATCAGTACGGGACGGCCTACGGAGGGGTACAATGAGCAGTTCTTC
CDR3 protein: CAISTGRPTEGYNEQFF

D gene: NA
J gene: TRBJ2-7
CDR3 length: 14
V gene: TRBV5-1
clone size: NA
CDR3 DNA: TGCGCCAGCAGCTTAGCAGCGGAGTTCTACGAGCAGTACTTC
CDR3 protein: CASSLAAEFYEQYF

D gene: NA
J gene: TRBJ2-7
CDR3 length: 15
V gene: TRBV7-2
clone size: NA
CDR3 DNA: TGTGCCAGCAGCTTAGGGTTAGGGGACCTCTACGAGCAGTACTTC
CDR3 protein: CASSLGLGDLYEQYF

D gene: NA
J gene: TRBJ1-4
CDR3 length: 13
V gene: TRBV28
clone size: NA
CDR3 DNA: TGTGCCAGCAGTTTCCAAGTGGTTGAAAAACTGTTTTTT
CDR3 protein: CASSFQVVEKLFF

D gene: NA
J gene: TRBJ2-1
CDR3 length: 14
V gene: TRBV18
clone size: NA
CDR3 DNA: TGTGCCAGCTCACCGCCAGCGCGGGCCAATGAGCAGTTCTTC
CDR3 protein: CASSPPARANEQFF

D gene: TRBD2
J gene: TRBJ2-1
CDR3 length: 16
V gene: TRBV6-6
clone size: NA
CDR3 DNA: TGTGCCAGCAGTTACCTAGCGGGGAAGTCCTACAATGAGCAGTTCTTC
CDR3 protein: CASSYLAGKSYNEQFF

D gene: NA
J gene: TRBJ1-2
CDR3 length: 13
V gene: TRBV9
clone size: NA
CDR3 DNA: TGTGCCAGCAGCGTAGATCCGGGAAGGGGTTCCACCTTC
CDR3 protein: CASSVDPGRGSTF

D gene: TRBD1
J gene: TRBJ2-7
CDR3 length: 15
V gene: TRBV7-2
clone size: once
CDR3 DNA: TGTGCCAGCAGCCAAGGGAACAGGGGATCCTACGAGCAGTACTTC
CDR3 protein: CASSQGNRGSYEQYF

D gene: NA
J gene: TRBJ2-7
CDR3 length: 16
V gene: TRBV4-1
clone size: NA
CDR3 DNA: TGCGCCAGCAGCCAAGTCCCAGGGGTCTCATCCTACGAGCAGTACTTC
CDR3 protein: CASSQVPGVSSYEQYF

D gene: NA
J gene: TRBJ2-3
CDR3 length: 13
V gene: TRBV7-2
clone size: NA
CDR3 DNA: TGTGCCAGCAGCTTAGGATCAATGGATACGCAGTATTTT
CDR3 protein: CASSLGSMDTQYF

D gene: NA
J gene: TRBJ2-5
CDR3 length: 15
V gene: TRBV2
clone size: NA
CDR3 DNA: TGTGCCAGCAGTGTCGAGGGAGGAGGGTTAAAGACCCAGTACTTC
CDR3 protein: CASSVEGGGLKTQYF

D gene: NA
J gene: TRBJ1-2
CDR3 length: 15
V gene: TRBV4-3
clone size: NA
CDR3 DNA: TGCGCCAGCAGCCAAGACCGCACCAGCAACTATGGCTACACCTTC
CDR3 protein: CASSQDRTSNYGYTF

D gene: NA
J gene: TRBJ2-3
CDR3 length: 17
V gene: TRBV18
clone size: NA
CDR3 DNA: TGTGCCAGCTCACCATCGGGACAAGGCCTAAGCACAGATACGCAGTATTTT
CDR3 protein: CASSPSGQGLSTDTQYF